The 21 T cell receptor beta chains below come from one sample, sequenced in a study of cytomegalovirus exposure and HLA in healthy donors. Primers for the PCR totalled 60 Vbeta and 13 Jbeta. Produced via immunoSEQ multiplex PCR; TCRdb's table is partial and in-frame only. The data show 130,000 to 150,000 clones, 72% seen once. Source material: PBMCs. All receptors derive from a middle-aged man in good health and CMV-seronegative.

The J gene is TRBJ2-5, the V gene TRBV4-3; 11 positions match TRBD2. Germline loops: CDR1 LGHNA, CDR2 YSLEER. V lost 4 bases, J lost 1 base, and 8 bases stayed unmatched. The CDR3 has 17 residues. The CDR3 DNA follows: TGCGCCAGCAGCCGTTATAGACTAGCGGGAACCCAAGAGACCCAGTACTTC. It yields the protein CASSRYRLAGTQETQYF.

The rearrangement uses TRBV7-2 and TRBJ2-7; 7 nucleotides align to TRBD1. The CDR3 length is 17 residues. V trimming: 5 bases; J trimming: 2 bases; junction bases outside the gene matches: 15. Germline V gene data show CDR1 as SGHTA and CDR2 as FQGNSA. DNA for the CDR3: TGTGCCAGCAGCCCCCGCCGAGGGGGCAGAAACCCCTACGAGCAGTACTTC. Its translation: CASSPRRGGRNPYEQYF.

The V and J genes are TRBV28 and TRBJ1-5; D unresolved. Trimming removed 1 base from V and 4 bases from J, with 8 bases in between. Looked up from germline, CDR1 is MDHEN and CDR2 is SYDVKM. This CDR3 is 14 amino acids long. The CDR3 loop is CASSLLAVNQPQHF. The CDR3 DNA reads as TGTGCCAGCAGTTTATTGGCAGTAAATCAGCCCCAGCATTTT.

The chain combines TRBV6-1 with TRBJ1-1; D remains unclear. V lost 6 bases, J lost 0 bases, and 11 bases lay in between. The germline V gene has CDR1 MNHNS and CDR2 SASEGT. CDR3 size: 14 residues. The CDR3 sequence is CASRALGLNTEAFF. The CDR3 DNA reads TGTGCCAGCAGAGCTCTGGGCTTGAACACTGAAGCTTTCTTT.

The rearrangement links TRBV11-3 to TRBJ2-3; 7 positions agree with TRBD2. The CDR3 sequence is 15 residues long. The junction had 7 bases not matched to a gene; V was cut back by 5 bases and J by 2 bases. Germline values: CDR1 SGHNT, CDR2 YENEEA. The DNA for the CDR3 is TGTGCCAGCAGCCTTGGCGGGGACTACACAGATACGCAGTATTTT. Amino acid sequence: CASSLGGDYTDTQYF.

This clone was counted a single time. The chain links TRBV30 to TRBJ1-1, with 7 bases matching TRBD1. V gave up 7 bases and J gave up 0 bases; unmatched junction bases: 5. This CDR3 contains 13 residues. The germline V gene has CDR1 GTSNPN and CDR2 SVGIG (reference sequence). Written as DNA, the CDR3 is TGTGCCTTAAGGGACAGAATGAACACTGAAGCTTTCTTT. This gives the protein CALRDRMNTEAFF.

There are a few counts of this clone. Different DNA sequences within this sample yield the same CDR3. The chain combines TRBV5-1 with TRBJ2-7, with D perhaps TRBD2 (5 bases). The CDR3 has 14 residues. Germline V lookup: CDR1 SGHRS, CDR2 YFSETQ. V was pared by 0 bases and J by 0 bases, with 7 bases between. The chain's CDR3 is CASSLAGDSYEQYF. The CDR3 DNA reads TGCGCCAGCAGCTTGGCCGGGGACTCCTACGAGCAGTACTTC. Drawing the rest from reference TRBV5-1 and TRBJ2-7, the complete variable domain is KAGVTQTPRYLIKTRGQQVTLSCSPISGHRSVSWYQQTPGQGLQFLFEYFSETQRNKGNFPGRFSGRQFSNSRSEMNVSTLELGDSALYLCASSLAGDSYEQYFGPGTRLTVT.

V and J are TRBV9 and TRBJ2-1; the match to TRBD1 covers 11 bases. This CDR3 has 15 amino acids. Trimming cost V 1 base and J 6 bases; bases outside gene matches: 3. Germline values: CDR1 SGDLS, CDR2 YYNGEE. The CDR3 region has the DNA TGTGCCAGCAGCGTAATAGGGACAGGGGGCAATGAGCAGTTCTTC. This translates into CASSVIGTGGNEQFF.

The sample holds a few counts of this clone. The gene calls are TRBV28 and TRBJ2-6; 8 bases match TRBD1. The CDR3 has 17 residues. Germline loops: CDR1 MDHEN, CDR2 SYDVKM. The junction had 9 bases not matched to a gene; V was cut back by 8 bases and J by 0 bases. The CDR3 DNA is TGTGCCAGCGGGTCGACAGGGGACTCCTCTGGGGCCAACGTCCTGACTTTC. Protein product: CASGSTGDSSGANVLTF.

This clone was counted once. The chain has TRBV19 and TRBJ2-4, with 10 bases identical to TRBD1. This CDR3 is 14 amino acids long. Germline CDR1 is LNHDA and CDR2 is SQIVND (reference sequence). Trimming removed 4 bases from V and 8 bases from J; junction bases left unmatched: 5. The CDR3 here is CASSTPDRGYIQYF. CDR3 nucleotides: TGTGCCAGTAGTACCCCGGACAGGGGGTACATTCAGTACTTC.

The chain has TRBV7-9 and TRBJ1-2, with 7 positions matching TRBD1. The CDR3 consists of 16 residues. The junction had 11 bases not matched to a gene; V was cut back by 3 bases and J by 4 bases. Germline values: CDR1 SEHNR, CDR2 FQNEAQ (reference sequence). CDR3 in DNA: TGTGCCAGCAGCTTCAGTGACAGGGATTGGGTCTATGGCTACACCTTC. Translation gives CASSFSDRDWVYGYTF.

V is TRBV5-1 and J is TRBJ1-6; tentatively, D is TRBD1 (5 bases). Germline V CDR1 and CDR2: SGHRS, YFSETQ. This CDR3 region has 14 residues. The V and J ends lost 0 bases and 10 bases respectively, with 11 bases between them. The CDR3 DNA follows: TGCGCCAGCAGCTTGGAAGGGGCATGGTCACCCCTCCACTTT. This translates into CASSLEGAWSPLHF.

For the CDR3, the DNA is TGTGCCAGCAGCGGGCCGACAGCGAGCTCCTACAATGAGCAGTTCTTC. This translates into CASSGPTASSYNEQFF. The rearrangement joins TRBV5-4 to TRBJ2-1, with a possible D match to TRBD1 (5 bases). Trimming cost V 4 bases and J 0 bases, with 14 bases left between them. Looked up from germline, CDR1 is SGHNT and CDR2 is YYREEE (reference sequence). This CDR3 spans 16 amino acids. Full variable domain (remainder filled in from reference TRBV5-4 and TRBJ2-1): ETGVTQSPTHLIKTRGQQVTLRCSSQSGHNTVSWYQQALGQGPQFIFQYYREEENGRGNFPPRFSGLQFPNYSSELNVNALELDDSALYLCASSGPTASSYNEQFFGPGTRLTVL.

As DNA, the CDR3 is TGTGCCAGCAGAAGACTAGCGGGCACTCAAGAGACCCAGTACTTC. It codes for CASRRLAGTQETQYF. The chain is built from TRBV7-2 and TRBJ2-5; TRBD2 agrees at 10 bases. The ends lost 6 bases at V and 2 bases at J; junction bases unmatched: 6. Germline V gene sequence: CDR1 SGHTA, CDR2 FQGNSA. The CDR3 covers 15 residues.

This clone was counted a single time. The chain joins TRBV7-2 to TRBJ2-2; 7 bases map to TRBD2. Germline lookup yields CDR1 SGHTA and CDR2 FQGNSA. Germline trimming cut 3 bases from V and 1 base from J; bases unmatched to any gene: 5. The CDR3 length is 16 residues. CDR3 nucleotides: TGTGCCAGCAGCTTGAGATGGGGGGGGAACACCGGGGAGCTGTTTTTT. This translates into CASSLRWGGNTGELFF.

The gene calls are TRBV30 and TRBJ2-3, with a weak D call TRBD2 (5 bases). The CDR3 totals 11 residues. Germline assignment: CDR1 GTSNPN and CDR2 SVGIG (reference sequence). With 3 bases removed from V and 7 bases from J, the gap between germline ends came to 8 bases. The CDR3, as DNA: TGTGCCTGGAGGGACTTTTATACGCAGTATTTT. Its protein is CAWRDFYTQYF.

In nucleotides, the CDR3 is TGTGCCAGCAGCTCCCTAGGCCAGCGGGGGAATGAGCAGTTCTTC. This sequence encodes CASSSLGQRGNEQFF. The chain employs TRBV11-2 and TRBJ2-1; 8 positions match TRBD2. Germline V gives CDR1 SGHAT, CDR2 FQNNGV. This CDR3 has 15 amino acids. Trimming removed 4 bases from V and 7 bases from J; junction bases left unmatched: 9.

This clone was picked up one time. The chain has TRBV27 and TRBJ2-7; TRBD2 aligns across 11 bases. The CDR3 sequence is 14 residues long. Germline-derived CDR1 and CDR2 are MNHEY and SMNVEV (reference sequence). The V and J ends lost 4 bases and 3 bases, in that order; junction bases with no gene match: 2. CDR3 amino acids: CASSSGLAGYEQYF. Here the CDR3 DNA reads TGTGCCAGCAGTTCAGGACTAGCGGGCTACGAGCAGTACTTC.

The J gene is TRBJ1-6, the V gene TRBV5-1; 8 positions match TRBD1. The CDR3 runs 14 residues. After removal of 3 bases from V and 10 bases from J, the junction contained 6 bases not matched to a gene. From germline, CDR1 is SGHRS and CDR2 YFSETQ. The CDR3 protein is CASSYSGQGSPLHF. The CDR3 DNA reads as TGCGCCAGCAGCTATTCCGGACAGGGATCACCCCTCCACTTT.

This clone occurred a few times. The chain links TRBV7-3 to TRBJ2-5; 8 bases align to TRBD2. This CDR3 comprises 15 residues. The ends lost 5 bases at V and 2 bases at J; junction bases unmatched: 7. The germline V gene has CDR1 SGHTA and CDR2 FQGTGA. The CDR3 nucleotides read TGTGCCAGCAGCCCCAGCGGGGGACCTCAAGAGACCCAGTACTTC. Protein sequence: CASSPSGGPQETQYF.

This clone turned up a few times. The V call is TRBV29-1, the J call TRBJ1-1; 9 nucleotides align to TRBD1. The junction had 7 bases not matched to a gene; V was cut back by 5 bases and J by 0 bases. This CDR3 contains 15 residues. The germline gives CDR1 SQVTM, CDR2 ANQGSEA. CDR3 sequence: CSVFSGQGLNTEAFF. The CDR3 region has the DNA TGCAGCGTTTTTTCGGGACAGGGACTGAACACTGAAGCTTTCTTT.